This T cell receptor beta chain was profiled in a study of OX40 agonist ivuxolimab in advanced cancers. Study in general: The study treated patients with ivuxolimab, an agonistic anti-OX40 (CD134) antibody. Partial responses were achieved by three patients, of whom one had hepatocellular carcinoma and two had cutaneous melanoma. Those treated in dose escalation had hepatocellular carcinoma, melanoma, renal cell cancer or head and neck cancer. Study outcomes and limitations: The authors also found low normalized T-cell clonal expansion in some nonresponders.

V dropped 1 base and J dropped 3; count of bases not matched to a gene: 6. Germline CDR1 and CDR2: SGHDN and FVKESK. The CDR3 spans 15 residues. About this clone itself: Its antigen is unidentified.

The protocol was immunoSEQ multiplex PCR, while the TCRdb copy is restricted to in-frame clones and leaves out a portion. The sample carries roughly 76,000 clones, just under 85% recorded once. The specimen was CD4+ or CD8+ T cells sorted from blood, collected in a trial of the OX40 agonist ivuxolimab. The clonotype was recovered from an adult with an advanced solid tumor such as melanoma, head and neck, liver or kidney cancer. The V and J genes are TRBV14 and TRBJ2-7; 7 bases agree with TRBD2. The CDR3 reads CASSQVSGERYEQYF. The CDR3 nucleotides are TGTGCCAGCAGCCAAGTCAGCGGGGAGCGCTACGAGCAGTACTTC.